The T cell receptor (beta chain) under discussion was sequenced for a study of blood T cell repertoires in COVID-19. Across the study: The analysed material was cDNA or gDNA that came from T cells, B-cell-depleted T cells, or PBMCs.

The repertoire was sequenced with immunoSEQ multiplex PCR; TCRdb's copy has only in-frame clones and lacks some. The sample holds some 260,000 clones, about 89% seen once. Those who participated ranged in age from about 18 to 89 years and resided in roughly 26 US areas. Each participant's cohort was designated according to participant-reported clinical history. Donors in Cohort 3 counted as recovered after two negative PCRs, clearance, or symptom resolution. This CDR3 spans 18 amino acids. J lost 7 bases, V lost 1 base, and 13 bases had no gene match. CDR1 and CDR2 from the germline V gene are SGHTA and FQGNSA.

Input material: PBMCs or T cells enriched from blood (not recorded which). This sequence was found in a man aged 35-49 years who had recovered from COVID-19. The genes are TRBV7-2 and TRBJ2-1; 10 nucleotides line up with TRBD2. The CDR3 is CASSLVSSGGMGWNEQFF. CDR3 in DNA: TGTGCCAGCAGCTTAGTTTCTAGCGGGGGAATGGGTTGGAATGAGCAGTTCTTC.